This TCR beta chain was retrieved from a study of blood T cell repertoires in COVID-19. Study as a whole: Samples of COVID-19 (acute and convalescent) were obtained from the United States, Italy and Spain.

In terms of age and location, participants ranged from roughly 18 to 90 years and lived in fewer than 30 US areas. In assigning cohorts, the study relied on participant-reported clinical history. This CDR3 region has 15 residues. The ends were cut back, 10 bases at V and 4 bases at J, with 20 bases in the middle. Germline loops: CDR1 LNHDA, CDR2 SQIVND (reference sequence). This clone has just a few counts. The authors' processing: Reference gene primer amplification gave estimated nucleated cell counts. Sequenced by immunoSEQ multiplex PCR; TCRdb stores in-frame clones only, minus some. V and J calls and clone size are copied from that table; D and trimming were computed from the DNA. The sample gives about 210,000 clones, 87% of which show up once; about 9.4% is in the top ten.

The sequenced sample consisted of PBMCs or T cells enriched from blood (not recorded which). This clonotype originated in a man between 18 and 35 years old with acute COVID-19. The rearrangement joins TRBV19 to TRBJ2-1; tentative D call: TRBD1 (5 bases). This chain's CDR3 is CATMVGLRGYNEQFF. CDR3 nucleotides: TGTGCCACCATGGTGGGGCTTCGTGGGTACAATGAGCAGTTCTTC.